This TCR beta chain was recorded in a study of shared clonotypes between healthy human individuals. Study-wide findings and caveats: What rarefaction showed was incomplete sorted-subset sequencing despite large depth.

CDR1 SGHDT and CDR2 YYEEEE come from the germline V gene. V lost 1 base, J lost 3 bases, and 8 bases lay in between. The CDR3 consists of 14 residues. To note about this clone: Its antigen is unidentified. At the DNA level, this CDR3 is encoded by other sequences in the same sample as well.

TCRdb's table, derived via immunoSEQ multiplex PCR, lists solely in-frame clones and lacks some. The table lists roughly 1,600,000 clones, 97% to 99% of them singletons. This receptor was taken from a man between 25 and 39 years old in good health. This chain joins TRBV5-6 and TRBJ1-3; D uncertain. The specimen was naive CD4+ T cells sorted from blood. The subset is: CD45RA+ positively selected. CDR3 nucleotide sequence: TGTGCCAGCAGCTTGAGGGTTGGTGGAAACACCATATATTTT. Translating gives CASSLRVGGNTIYF.